This TCR beta chain was recovered during a study of T cells after yellow fever vaccination (dated by TCRdb to about 2019). At the level of the whole study: Libraries from fractions with low cell numbers were prepared with the SMART-Seq v4 Ultra Low Input RNA kit. To follow T-cell clones before and after both primary and booster YFV17D yellow fever vaccination, bulk TCR alpha and beta repertoires underwent longitudinal sequencing. Two healthy male donors, one aged 18 to 30 and one aged 30 to 40 years, made up the cohort. Bulk PBMC replicates and cell subsets were isolated from blood drawn at multiple timepoints before and after both primary and secondary immunization. Findings and caveats that apply to the study as a whole: Because only two donors were included in the study, the extent to which the findings can be generalized is limited. The secondary T-cell response was weaker than the primary response but faster, peaking on day 5 instead of day 15. Most clones expanded after primary vaccination (96% of CD4 and roughly 90% of CD8) were re-detected after the booster, suggesting that broad memory maintenance occurred. FACS-sorted repertoires could contain abundant contaminating clonotypes from the bulk population, so computational filtering was required. A small fraction of clonotypes showed up in both the CD4 and CD8 compartments, probably as a result of convergent recombination.

The listed sequencing device is Illumina NovaSeq 6000. TCR cDNA was made using 5'RACE template switching, a step that added a universal primer site and unique molecular identifiers. Priming of cDNA synthesis was performed from both the TCR alpha and TCR beta constant segments. Libraries were amplified in two PCR steps, with sample barcodes and sequencing adapters added in the second step. Sequencing of the libraries was done on either Illumina HiSeq 2500 (2x100 bp) or NovaSeq (2x150 bp). In the paper's pipeline: Demultiplexing of reads and collapsing into UMI consensus sequences were performed with MIGEC, and V(D)J alignment was carried out with MiXCR. Clonotypes responding to the vaccine were identified with edgeR on replicate PBMC samples, with the criteria of FDR below 0.01 and a log2 fold change above 5 up to day 15. Each bulk clonotype was labeled CD4 or CD8 based on which sequenced repertoire, CD4 or CD8, contained the clonotype at higher abundance. Using fastp trimming at Q25 and MiXCR clonotype assembly, TCRdb reanalyzed the public sequencing data and kept in-frame beta chains. Every entry covers one CDR3 protein and lists the most common genes and DNA from its rows. The V and J calls, along with clone size, are taken from TCRdb and not from the paper's own processing. This sample is represented by some 350,000 distinct CDR3 sequences; 4% of them were singletons. Jointly, the top ten make up around 24% of the sample.

Counted from cysteine to phenylalanine, this CDR3 has 14 amino acids. Only CDR3 DNA remains: 42 bases, in frame from the first base. V drops 4 bases and J drops 4 bases, leaving 11 bases in between. CDR1 LGHDT and CDR2 YNNKEL are derived from the germline V gene (reference sequence). The treatment or condition label, as the study defines it: live attenuated yellow fever vaccine strain. At each blood-draw timepoint, two biological replicates of bulk PBMCs were collected. A standard Ficoll-Paque protocol was used to isolate PBMCs from peripheral blood. TriZol was used to extract RNA from bulk PBMCs, CD4 and CD8 fractions, and dextramer-positive and dextramer-negative fractions. A word on this clonotype: This receptor's antigen is unknown. No base qualities exist here, and no much larger clone lies one base off it.

The V and J genes are TRBV3-1 and TRBJ1-5; the D gene assignment is ambiguous. Sequenced material: PBMCs, taken 5 days after the yellow fever booster vaccination. The sequence came from a young man who received the YFV17D yellow fever vaccine. The DNA is as follows: TGTGCCAGCAGCCTCGGAACCCTTAATCAGCCCCAGCATTTT. Its protein is CASSLGTLNQPQHF. Joined to the reference TRBV3-1 and TRBJ1-5 proteins, this CDR3 gives the full variable domain: DTAVSQTPKYLVTQMGNDKSIKCEQNLGHDTMYWYKQDSKKFLKIMFSYNNKELIINETVPNRFSPKSPDKAHLNLHINSLELGDSAVYFCASSLGTLNQPQHFGDGTRLSIL.